This TCR beta chain was documented in a study of blood T cell repertoires in COVID-19. Study-wide background: Acute-phase and convalescent COVID-19 samples originated in the United States, Italy and Spain. T cells, B-cell-depleted T cells, or PBMCs provided the cDNA or gDNA that served as material.

Method: immunoSEQ multiplex PCR; TCRdb's copy keeps in-frame clones and lacks some. The sample consists of about 50,000 clones, about 83% of them appearing once. Looked up from germline, CDR1 is SGHTA and CDR2 is FQGNSA. V lost 2 bases to trimming and J lost 2 bases, with 6 bases between them. This CDR3 spans 14 amino acids. What was sequenced was peripheral blood. This TCR derives from a man aged 35-49 years with acute or convalescent COVID-19. The J gene is TRBJ2-2, the V gene TRBV7-2; D is unresolved. This CDR3 is CASSLNSNTGELFF. CDR3 coding DNA: TGTGCCAGCAGCTTAAACAGCAACACCGGGGAGCTGTTTTTT.